This TCR beta chain was captured by sequencing in a study of vaccination and CD4 T cells after COVID-19. Study background: Nasal swab PCR identified SARS-CoV-2 in the convalescent patients, of whom some 10 were mild and one severe. A median of around 110 days (range 35 to 161) separated diagnosis from post-COVID sampling. The convalescent group had six males, four females, seven Caucasians, two Asians, one multiracial.

Using its own MiXCR run on the PCR reads, TCRdb lists one record per CDR3 protein. The repertoire consists of just over 35,000 distinct CDR3 sequences, with around 33% occurring once and the leading ten covering approximately 5%. CDR1 is MNHNS and CDR2 is SASEGT in the germline V gene. The CDR3 totals 14 residues. With V trimmed by 5 bases and J by 8 bases, 9 bases remained unmatched. The time point here: late sampling 161 to 241 days after vaccination in a few convalescent patients. This specimen consisted of CD4+ T cells from blood, obtained about 7 months after SARS-CoV-2 vaccination. V is TRBV6-1 and J is TRBJ1-2; 9 bases are a match to TRBD1. This TCR was sampled from a human donor who had recovered from COVID-19. CDR3 coding DNA: TGTGCCAGCAGTCTACGGACAGGGGAGTACGGCTACACCTTC. This sequence encodes CASSLRTGEYGYTF.